Presented here are 5 T cell receptor beta chains from one specimen sequenced in a study of shared clonotypes between healthy human individuals. Sequencing used immunoSEQ multiplex PCR; TCRdb keeps in-frame clones, though not all of them. The sample consists of roughly 2,000,000 clones, 93% of them appearing once. Terminally differentiated effector memory CD45RA+ cells were excluded from the naive CD8 cells, which were CD45RO-negative and positively selected for CCR7. The sample was naive CD8+ T cells from PBMCs. The receptors shown here come from a man younger than 35 in good health. Some clones in this sample may be carry-over from other donors' samples.

The chain couples TRBV7-8 to TRBJ1-1; 9 positions agree with TRBD1. V lost 5 bases and J lost 4; bases outside the gene matches: 5. This CDR3 has 14 residues. The V gene's germline CDR1 is SGHVS and CDR2 FQNEAQ. The CDR3 region has the DNA TGTGCCAGCAGCCGACAGGGGGTGGCCACTGAAGCTTTCTTT. This sequence encodes CASSRQGVATEAFF.

The chain links TRBV29-1 to TRBJ2-1; TRBD2 aligns across 10 bases. The CDR3 loop spans 15 amino acids. Germline V gene sequence: CDR1 SQVTM, CDR2 ANQGSEA. The trim removed 4 bases at V and 6 bases at J, leaving 9 bases unmatched. For the CDR3, the DNA is TGCAGCGTTGTCCCTCCTCGGACTAGCGGCAATGAGCAGTTCTTC. Translation: CSVVPPRTSGNEQFF.

In its sample, this clone was seen once. The J gene is TRBJ2-5, the V gene TRBV7-3; perhaps D is TRBD1 or TRBD2 (5 bases each). Germline V CDR1 and CDR2: SGHTA, FQGTGA. Deletions cut 5 bases from V and 4 bases from J, with 17 bases between. The length of the CDR3 is 15 residues. The CDR3 region has the DNA TGTGCCAGCAGCCCCGGGACGGTTTACGGAGAGACCCAGTACTTC. Translation: CASSPGTVYGETQYF. The full variable domain, its missing parts supplied by reference TRBV7-3 and TRBJ2-5, is GAGVSQTPSNKVTEKGKYVELRCDPISGHTALYWYRQSLGQGPEFLIYFQGTGAADDSGLPNDRFFAVRPEGSVSTLKIQRTERGDSAVYLCASSPGTVYGETQYFGPGTRLLVL.

V and J are TRBV27 and TRBJ1-5; perhaps TRBD1 as D (5 bases). Germline assignment: CDR1 MNHEY and CDR2 SMNVEV (reference sequence). Trimming took off 5 bases at V and 2 bases at J, with 13 bases between the two ends. The CDR3 loop spans 15 amino acids. CDR3 nucleotide sequence: TGTGCCAGCAGTCCGGGGGTTGTGGGCAATCAGCCCCAGCATTTT. Its translation: CASSPGVVGNQPQHF.

The V call is TRBV7-9, the J call TRBJ2-1; the D is unclear. Trimming shortened V by 1 base and J by 4 bases, and 11 bases separated the two germline ends. This CDR3 contains 15 residues. The germline CDR1 and CDR2 sequences are SEHNR and FQNEAQ (reference sequence). DNA for the CDR3: TGTGCCAGCAGCTTAGACCCCCGGCTATACAATGAGCAGTTCTTC. Translation: CASSLDPRLYNEQFF.